This TCR beta chain comes out of a study of control samples from healthy donors and cancer patients. Assay: immunoSEQ multiplex PCR; the TCRdb copy retains only in-frame clones and omits some. The sample yields some 100,000 clones, roughly 90% seen once. Germline loops: CDR1 PRHDT, CDR2 FYEKMQ (reference sequence). Trimming removed 5 bases from V and 4 bases from J; junction bases left unmatched: 6. The CDR3 covers 14 residues. This clone was counted once. Sequencing used blood. The chain links TRBV13 to TRBJ2-7, with 9 nucleotides matching TRBD1. This TCR derives from a human donor in good health. The donor label of this sample is uncertain. The CDR3 is CASSGRDREYEQYF. In nucleotides, the CDR3 is TGTGCCAGCAGCGGCCGGGACAGGGAATACGAGCAGTACTTC.